This T cell receptor beta chain was recorded in a study of blood T cells in healthy people across ages. Combining a sample-barcoded 5' primer with a J-beta primer mix, a second PCR ran for roughly 7 to 11 cycles. TCRdb analysed the 5' RACE reads with MiXCR anew, one entry per CDR3 protein. The data contain roughly 1.5 million distinct CDR3 sequences, under 55% of them singletons. The CDR3 extends over 14 amino acids. The V and J ends lost 6 bases and 8 bases, in that order; junction bases with no gene match: 6. CDR1 is MNHEY, CDR2 SVGAGI, per germline. The rearrangement uses TRBV6-5 and TRBJ1-6; 8 nucleotides align to TRBD1. This clonotype was sampled from a woman aged 18-29 years in good health. Sequenced sample: blood. The CDR3 sequence is CASRTTGVHSPLHF. The CDR3 coding sequence is TGTGCCAGCAGAACGACAGGGGTTCATTCACCCCTCCACTTT.